These 3 T cell receptor beta chains came from one sample sequenced in a study of T-cell reconstitution after alpha-beta-depleted transplantation in children. Using unique molecular identifiers, the investigators prepared the TCRbeta library. One entry per CDR3 protein results from TCRdb running MiXCR on the PCR reads. The table includes approximately 650,000 distinct CDR3 sequences, over 10% detected once. The sequenced sample was PBMCs, obtained before TCRalphabeta/CD19-depleted stem cell transplant. These receptors were obtained from a girl aged 2 to 10 with congenital amegakaryocytic thrombocytopenia, due to receive a stem cell transplant.

The table lists this clonotype with many counts. The chain joins TRBV5-1 to TRBJ2-2, with TRBD1 matching over 7 bases. Trimming cost V 4 bases and J 9 bases; bases outside gene matches: 9. Germline CDR1 SGHRS, CDR2 YFSETQ. This CDR3 contains 14 residues. CDR3 sequence reads: CASSQGQRERELFF. The CDR3 nucleotides read TGCGCCAGCAGCCAGGGACAGCGCGAGAGGGAGCTGTTTTTT.

The table lists this clonotype with a few counts. The gene calls are TRBV15 and TRBJ2-4; perhaps TRBD2 as D (6 bases). The CDR3 consists of 17 residues. V dropped 3 bases and J dropped 3 bases, with 18 bases sitting between them. The germline CDR1 and CDR2 sequences are LNHNV and YYDKDF (reference sequence). CDR3 DNA sequence: TGTGCCACCAGCAGTAGAGAGCGGGCTGGGGTCAAAAACATTCAGTACTTC. It translates to CATSSRERAGVKNIQYF.

The genes are TRBV20-1 and TRBJ2-1; D is unresolved. The CDR3 has 13 amino acids. Germline assignment: CDR1 DFQATT and CDR2 SNEGSKA (reference sequence). The V end lost 3 bases, the J end lost 5 bases, and 11 bases lay between the germline ends. The CDR3 sequence is CSASGVRHNEQFF. Written as DNA, the CDR3 is TGCAGTGCTAGTGGTGTGAGGCACAATGAGCAGTTCTTC.